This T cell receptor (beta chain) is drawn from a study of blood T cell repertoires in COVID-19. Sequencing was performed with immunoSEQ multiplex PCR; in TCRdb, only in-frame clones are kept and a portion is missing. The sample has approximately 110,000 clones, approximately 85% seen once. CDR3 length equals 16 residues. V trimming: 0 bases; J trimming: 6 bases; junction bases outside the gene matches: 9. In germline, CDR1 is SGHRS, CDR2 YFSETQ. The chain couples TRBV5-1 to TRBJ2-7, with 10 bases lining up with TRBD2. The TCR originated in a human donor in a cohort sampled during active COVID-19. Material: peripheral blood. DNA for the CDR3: TGCGCCAGCAGCTTGGATCCTAGCGGGGGCTCCGCCGAGCAGTACTTC. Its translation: CASSLDPSGGSAEQYF. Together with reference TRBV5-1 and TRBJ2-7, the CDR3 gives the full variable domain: KAGVTQTPRYLIKTRGQQVTLSCSPISGHRSVSWYQQTPGQGLQFLFEYFSETQRNKGNFPGRFSGRQFSNSRSEMNVSTLELGDSALYLCASSLDPSGGSAEQYFGPGTRLTVT.